This T cell receptor beta chain was captured by sequencing in a study of blood T cell repertoires in COVID-19. At the level of the study: Italy, Spain and the United States were the sources of the convalescent and acute COVID-19 samples. PBMCs, B-cell-depleted T cells, or T cells provided the cDNA or gDNA that made up the material.

Assay: immunoSEQ multiplex PCR; the TCRdb copy retains only in-frame clones and omits some. Here the sample spans about 220,000 clones, roughly 80% being singletons. The sequence was collected from a woman in her 40s who had been exposed to COVID-19. Sample: PBMCs or T cells enriched from blood (not recorded which).

The CDR3 region is CASSPGQGVRYSNQPQHF. Here the CDR3 DNA reads TGTGCCAGCTCCCCCGGGCAGGGGGTACGCTATAGCAATCAGCCCCAGCATTTT. The rearrangement joins TRBV18 to TRBJ1-5; 7 nucleotides align to TRBD1. With V trimmed by 6 bases and J by 0 bases, 14 bases remained unmatched. The CDR3 extends over 18 amino acids. The germline V gene has CDR1 KGHSH and CDR2 LQKENI. Full variable domain (rest looked up from reference TRBV18 and TRBJ1-5): NAGVMQNPRHLVRRRGQEARLRCSPMKGHSHVYWYRQLPEEGLKFMVYLQKENIIDESGMPKERFSAEFPKEGPSILRIQQVVRGDSAAYFCASSPGQGVRYSNQPQHFGDGTRLSIL.